This T cell receptor (beta chain) is from a study of T cell responses to AZD1222 COVID-19 vaccine. This clone appeared a single time. Its antigen is not identified. The study, taken as a whole, reports: The study reported that nearly half of spike-specific TCRs target unmutated variant regions. Clonal diversity was possibly underestimated; the donors were predominantly white British and more often female. Researchers took repertoire samples only after the peak T cell response had come.

Assay: immunoSEQ multiplex PCR; the TCRdb copy retains only in-frame clones and omits some. The table includes some 100,000 clones, roughly 92% detected once. The germline V and J ends were trimmed by 5 bases and 5 bases, with 9 bases remaining between them. In germline, CDR1 is SEHNR, CDR2 FQNEAQ (reference sequence). The CDR3 has 12 residues. The source is an adult who received the AZD1222 COVID-19 vaccine. The chain combines TRBV7-9 with TRBJ1-2; D gene uncertain. The sample consisted of peripheral blood, taken 28 days after the second AZD1222 dose. Here the CDR3 reads CASSITAYGYTF. The CDR3 DNA reads as TGTGCCAGCAGCATAACAGCGTATGGCTACACCTTC.